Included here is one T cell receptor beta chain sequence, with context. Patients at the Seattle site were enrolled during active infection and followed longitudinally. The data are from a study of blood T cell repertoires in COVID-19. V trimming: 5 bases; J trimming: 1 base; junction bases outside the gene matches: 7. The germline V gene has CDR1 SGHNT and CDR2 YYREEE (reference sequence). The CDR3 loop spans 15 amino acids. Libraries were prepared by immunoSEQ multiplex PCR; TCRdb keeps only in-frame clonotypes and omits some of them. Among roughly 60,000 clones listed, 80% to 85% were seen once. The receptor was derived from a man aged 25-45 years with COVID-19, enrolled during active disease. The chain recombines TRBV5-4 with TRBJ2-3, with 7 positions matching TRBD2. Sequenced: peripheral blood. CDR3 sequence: CASSSGGSGTDTQYF. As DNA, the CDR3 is TGTGCCAGCAGTTCTGGCGGGAGTGGCACAGATACGCAGTATTTT.